A selection of T cell receptor beta chains follows, all from one sample in a study of T cells expressing NK-cell markers. For each CDR3 protein, TCRdb gives one entry from its re-call of the 5' RACE reads, without DNA. The sample data list about 180,000 distinct CDR3 sequences. The sample was blood T cells: a sorted CD56 or NKG2C T cell subset, CD4+ or CD8+ T cells, or bulk PBMC T cells (not recorded which). The receptors derive from a man between 18 and 69 years old in good health. Each CDR3 is given with its conserved first and last residue. Fields, in order: CDR3 length, J gene, V gene, CDR3 protein.

>14|TRBJ2-7|TRBV10-3
CAISDEGLTYEQYF
>19|TRBJ2-4|TRBV11-1
CASSFQTGTRSLAKNIQYF
>16|TRBJ2-1|TRBV5-1
CASSPPHAVSYNEQFF
>16|TRBJ1-1|TRBV3-1
CASSPPWDGGNTEAFF
>14|TRBJ1-1|TRBV28
CASSFRGEVTEAFF
>15|TRBJ2-3|TRBV15
CATSTGRGAKILRIF
>13|TRBJ1-1|TRBV6-6
CASSYSAGAEAFF
>15|TRBJ2-2|TRBV3-1
CASSPSTRGTGELFF
>13|TRBJ2-7|TRBV4-2
CASSQDETYEQYF
>15|TRBJ2-2|TRBV6-5
CASSPYSASGELFFF
>17|TRBJ2-3|TRBV6-5
CASSSYRSGGATDTQYF
>14|TRBJ1-2|TRBV12-3/TRBV12-4
CASSLGRAPYGYTF
>15|TRBJ2-4|TRBV9
CASSVGGTRGNIQYF
>17|TRBJ2-3|TRBV2
CASSDPRGGGAVDTQYF
>15|TRBJ2-7|TRBV12-3/TRBV12-4
CASSLSDRGTYEQYF
>15|TRBJ2-1|TRBV12-3/TRBV12-4
CASSRSPYSYNEQFF
>16|TRBJ2-3|TRBV10-2
CASSEYERGPTDTQYF